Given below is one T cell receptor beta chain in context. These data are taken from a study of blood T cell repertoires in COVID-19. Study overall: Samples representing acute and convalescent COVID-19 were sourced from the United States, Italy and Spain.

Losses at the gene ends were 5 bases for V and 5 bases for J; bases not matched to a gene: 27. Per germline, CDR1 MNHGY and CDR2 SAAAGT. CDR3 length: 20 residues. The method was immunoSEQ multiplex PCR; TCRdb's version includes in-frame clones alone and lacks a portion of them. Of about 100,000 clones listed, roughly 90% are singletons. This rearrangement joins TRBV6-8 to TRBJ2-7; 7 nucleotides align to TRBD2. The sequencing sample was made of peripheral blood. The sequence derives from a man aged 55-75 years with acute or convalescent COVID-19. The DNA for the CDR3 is TGTGCCAGCAGTCCTCATTGGACATTTGTGGGACTACCTTTCGGCCACGAGCAGTACTTC. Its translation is CASSPHWTFVGLPFGHEQYF.